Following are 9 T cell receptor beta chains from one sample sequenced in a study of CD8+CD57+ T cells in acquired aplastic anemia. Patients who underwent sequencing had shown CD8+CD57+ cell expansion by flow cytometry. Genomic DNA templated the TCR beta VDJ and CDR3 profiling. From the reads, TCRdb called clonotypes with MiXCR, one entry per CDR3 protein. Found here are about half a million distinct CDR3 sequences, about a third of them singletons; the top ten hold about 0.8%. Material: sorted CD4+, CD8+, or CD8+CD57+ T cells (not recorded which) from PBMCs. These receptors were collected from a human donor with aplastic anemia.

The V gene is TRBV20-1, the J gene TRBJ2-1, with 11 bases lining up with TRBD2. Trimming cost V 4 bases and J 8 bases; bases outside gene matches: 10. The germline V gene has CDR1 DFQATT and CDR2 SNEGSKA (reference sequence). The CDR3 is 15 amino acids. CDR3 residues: CSATYTSGSYDEQFF. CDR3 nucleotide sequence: TGCAGTGCTACATACACTAGCGGGAGTTACGATGAGCAGTTCTTC.

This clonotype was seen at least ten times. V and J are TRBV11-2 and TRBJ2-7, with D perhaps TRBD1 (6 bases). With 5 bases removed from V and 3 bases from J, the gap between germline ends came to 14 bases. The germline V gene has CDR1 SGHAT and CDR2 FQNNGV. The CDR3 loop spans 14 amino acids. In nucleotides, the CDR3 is TGTGCCAGCAGCCTGAGGGACAAGTACTACGAGCAGTACTTC. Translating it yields CASSLRDKYYEQYF.

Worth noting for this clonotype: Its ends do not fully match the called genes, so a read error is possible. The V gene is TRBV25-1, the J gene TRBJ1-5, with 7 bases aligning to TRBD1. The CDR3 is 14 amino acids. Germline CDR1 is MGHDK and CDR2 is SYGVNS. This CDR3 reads CASRDDRGNQPQHF. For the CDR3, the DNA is TGTGCCAGCCGTGATGACAGGGGCAATCAGCCCCAGCATTTT.

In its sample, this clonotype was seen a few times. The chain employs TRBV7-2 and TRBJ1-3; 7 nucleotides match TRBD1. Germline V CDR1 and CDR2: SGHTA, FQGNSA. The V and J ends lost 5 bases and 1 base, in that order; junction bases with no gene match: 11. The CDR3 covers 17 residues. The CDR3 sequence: CASSTRQGRVSGNTIYF. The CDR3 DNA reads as TGTGCCAGCAGCACAAGACAGGGTAGGGTTTCTGGAAACACCATATATTTT.

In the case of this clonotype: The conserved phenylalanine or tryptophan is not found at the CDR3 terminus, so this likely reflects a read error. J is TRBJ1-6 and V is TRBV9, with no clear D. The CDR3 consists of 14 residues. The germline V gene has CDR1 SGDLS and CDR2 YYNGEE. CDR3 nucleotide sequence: TGTGCCAGCACCGTAGAGGGTGTTCGTTCACCCCTCCACCTT. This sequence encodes CASTVEGVRSPLHL.

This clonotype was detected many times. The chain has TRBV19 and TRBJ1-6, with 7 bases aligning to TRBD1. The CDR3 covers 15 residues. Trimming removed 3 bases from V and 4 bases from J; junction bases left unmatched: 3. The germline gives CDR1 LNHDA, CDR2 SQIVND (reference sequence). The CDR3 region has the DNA TGTGCCAGTAGTATGGGACAGTTATATAATTCACCCCTCCACTTT. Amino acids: CASSMGQLYNSPLHF.

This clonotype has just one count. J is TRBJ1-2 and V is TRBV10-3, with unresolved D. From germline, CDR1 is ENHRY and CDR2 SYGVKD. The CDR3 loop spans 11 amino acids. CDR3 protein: CPTARNYGYTF. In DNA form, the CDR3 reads TGTCCCACAGCACGGAACTATGGCTACACCTTC.

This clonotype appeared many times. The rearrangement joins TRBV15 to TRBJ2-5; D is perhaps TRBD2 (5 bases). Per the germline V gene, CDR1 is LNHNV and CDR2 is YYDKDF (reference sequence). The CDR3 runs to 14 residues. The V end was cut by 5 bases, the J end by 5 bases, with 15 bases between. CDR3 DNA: TGTGCCACCAGCGCTCGGACTTCCCATGAGACCCAGTACTTC. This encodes CATSARTSHETQYF.

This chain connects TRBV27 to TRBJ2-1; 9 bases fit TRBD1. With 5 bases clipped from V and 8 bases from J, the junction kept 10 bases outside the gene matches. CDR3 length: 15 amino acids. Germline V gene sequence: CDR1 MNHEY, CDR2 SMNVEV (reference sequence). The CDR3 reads CASSPPGTGSHEQFF. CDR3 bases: TGTGCCAGCAGTCCACCCGGGACAGGGAGCCATGAGCAGTTCTTC.